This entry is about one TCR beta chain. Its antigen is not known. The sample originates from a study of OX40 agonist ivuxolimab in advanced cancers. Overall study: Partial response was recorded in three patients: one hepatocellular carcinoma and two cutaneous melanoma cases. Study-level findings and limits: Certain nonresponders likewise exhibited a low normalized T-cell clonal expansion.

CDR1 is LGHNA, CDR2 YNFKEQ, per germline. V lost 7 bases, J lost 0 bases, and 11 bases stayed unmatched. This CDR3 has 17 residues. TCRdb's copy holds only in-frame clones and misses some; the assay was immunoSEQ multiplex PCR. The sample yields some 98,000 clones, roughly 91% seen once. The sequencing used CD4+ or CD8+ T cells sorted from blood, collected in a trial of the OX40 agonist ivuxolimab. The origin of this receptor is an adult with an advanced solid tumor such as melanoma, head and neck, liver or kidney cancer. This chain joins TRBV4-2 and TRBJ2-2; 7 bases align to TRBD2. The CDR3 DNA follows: TGTGCCAGCAATCCCTACGGGGGGATTGCGAACACCGGGGAGCTGTTTTTT. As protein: CASNPYGGIANTGELFF.